One sample yielded the 18 T cell receptor beta chains listed below, sequenced in a study of T cell responses to AZD1222 COVID-19 vaccine. Some clones are missing from TCRdb's copy, which holds only in-frame ones; the method was immunoSEQ multiplex PCR. Among around 150,000 clones listed, roughly 94% were seen once. Sequences were derived from peripheral blood, sampled on day 0 of AZD1222 vaccination. The receptors shown here come from an adult in good health.

J is TRBJ2-5 and V is TRBV2; 8 bases are shared with TRBD1. The CDR3 consists of 13 residues. V was clipped by 10 bases and J by 1 base; unmatched bases: 5. Germline V CDR1 and CDR2: SNHLY, FYNNEI. The CDR3 reads CATNGQGQETQYF. CDR3 sequence (DNA): TGTGCCACCAACGGACAGGGCCAAGAGACCCAGTACTTC.

This clone showed up just once. The chain carries TRBV29-1 and TRBJ2-5; D not resolved. This CDR3 comprises 11 residues. The germline V gene has CDR1 SQVTM and CDR2 ANQGSEA. V dropped 4 bases and J dropped 5 bases, with 8 bases sitting between them. The CDR3 bases are TGCAGCGTTGGGGTCGGGGAGACCCAGTACTTC. Protein sequence: CSVGVGETQYF.

J is TRBJ1-5 and V is TRBV19; D is undetermined. The CDR3 has 12 residues. V lost 7 bases to trimming and J lost 2 bases, with 6 bases between them. Germline values: CDR1 LNHDA, CDR2 SQIVND (reference sequence). The CDR3 is CASKQGNQPQHF. CDR3 bases: TGTGCCAGTAAGCAGGGCAATCAGCCCCAGCATTTT.

The chain employs TRBV29-1 and TRBJ1-5; possible D gene TRBD1, 6 bases. The CDR3 contains 13 residues. Germline lookup yields CDR1 SQVTM and CDR2 ANQGSEA. V was pared by 8 bases and J by 9 bases, with 20 bases between. CDR3 amino acids: CSTGRDPRGPQHF. In nucleotides, the CDR3 is TGCAGCACAGGGCGGGACCCTAGGGGGCCCCAGCATTTT.

The chain carries TRBV6-2 or TRBV6-3 and TRBJ2-7; no clear D. The ends were cut back, 2 bases at V and 5 bases at J, with 13 bases in the middle. The V gene's germline CDR1 is MNHEY and CDR2 SVGEGT. The CDR3 covers 14 residues. The CDR3 spells CASSYDLKGNEQYV. DNA for the CDR3: TGTGCCAGCAGTTACGATTTGAAGGGAAACGAGCAGTACGTC.

This sequence joins TRBV28 and TRBJ1-2; no definite D call. Germline assignment: CDR1 MDHEN and CDR2 SYDVKM. The CDR3 totals 14 residues. With 8 bases removed from V and 7 bases from J, the gap between germline ends came to 20 bases. The CDR3 region is CASRPVKPKGGYTF. In nucleotides, the CDR3 is TGTGCCAGCCGACCTGTAAAGCCCAAGGGTGGCTACACCTTC.

This chain links TRBV4-1 with TRBJ2-5; 12 bases fit TRBD2. The CDR3 consists of 16 residues. The ends lost 4 bases at V and 5 bases at J; junction bases unmatched: 8. Germline CDR1 reads MGHRA; CDR2 reads YSYEKL. As DNA, the CDR3 is TGCGCCAGCAGCCCAATACTAGCGGGAGGTCAGGAGACCCAGTACTTC. Amino acids: CASSPILAGGQETQYF.

V and J are TRBV5-8 and TRBJ1-2, with D perhaps matching TRBD1 (6 bases). This CDR3 has 15 residues. Germline CDR1 reads SGHTS; CDR2 reads YDEGEE. V lost 0 bases and J lost 5, with 14 bases in between. CDR3 nucleotides: TGTGCCAGCAGCTTGGCGGCAGGGGCTTCGTATGGCTACACCTTC. This gives the protein CASSLAAGASYGYTF.

The chain uses TRBV20-1 and TRBJ1-1; D perhaps matches TRBD1 (6 bases). Germline V gives CDR1 DFQATT, CDR2 SNEGSKA (reference sequence). With 3 bases removed from V and 11 bases from J, the gap between germline ends came to 13 bases. The CDR3 length is 11 residues. The CDR3, as DNA: TGCAGTGCTAGGGGGGCCCTCCGGGCTTTCTTT. Protein: CSARGALRAFF.

This clone was detected once. The chain carries TRBV5-1 and TRBJ1-1, with TRBD1 matching 7 bases. V shed 0 bases and J 2 bases; nucleotides not matched to a gene: 7. The CDR3 totals 16 residues. Germline CDR1 SGHRS, CDR2 YFSETQ. CDR3 in DNA: TGCGCCAGCAGCTTGGGGAGTGGGACAGAAAACACTGAAGCTTTCTTT. It encodes CASSLGSGTENTEAFF. The variable domain in full, with the rest retrieved from reference TRBV5-1 and TRBJ1-1, is KAGVTQTPRYLIKTRGQQVTLSCSPISGHRSVSWYQQTPGQGLQFLFEYFSETQRNKGNFPGRFSGRQFSNSRSEMNVSTLELGDSALYLCASSLGSGTENTEAFFGQGTRLTVV.

This chain uses TRBV11-1 with TRBJ1-4; 9 nucleotides align to TRBD1. J lost 4 bases, V lost 3 bases, and 6 bases had no gene match. The CDR3 extends over 16 amino acids. CDR1 and CDR2 (germline): SGHAT, FQDESV (reference sequence). CDR3 protein: CASSLDRGRDNEKLFF. The CDR3 coding sequence is TGTGCCAGCAGCTTGGACAGGGGACGAGATAATGAAAAACTGTTTTTT.

V gene TRBV2 combines with J gene TRBJ2-7; D gene uncertain. The CDR3 is 12 amino acids. The germline V gene has CDR1 SNHLY and CDR2 FYNNEI. V lost 3 bases, J lost 9 bases, and 12 bases lay in between. CDR3 DNA sequence: TGTGCCAGCAGTGAGGATGTGTCGTCGCAGTACGTC. This translates into CASSEDVSSQYV.

J is TRBJ1-4 and V is TRBV5-1, with D possibly TRBD1 on 6 matching bases. CDR3 size: 17 residues. Trimming left V 0 bases short and J 0 bases short, with 12 bases between. Germline V gene sequence: CDR1 SGHRS, CDR2 YFSETQ. CDR3 residues: CASSLAQGTPTNEKLFF. The DNA for the CDR3 is TGCGCCAGCAGCTTGGCACAGGGTACTCCAACTAATGAAAAACTGTTTTTT.

The chain carries TRBV6-5 and TRBJ2-7; D tentatively fits TRBD1 or TRBD2 (5 bases each). Germline CDR1 and CDR2: MNHEY and SVGAGI. The CDR3 length is 14 residues. The V end lost 0 bases, the J end lost 3 bases, and 9 bases lay between the germline ends. The CDR3 nucleotides are TGTGCCAGCAGTTACTCGAGGGACGGCTACGAGCAGTACGTC. Translating it yields CASSYSRDGYEQYV.

The chain links TRBV4-1 to TRBJ2-1, with D perhaps matching TRBD1 (6 bases). The V end lost 5 bases, the J end lost 7 bases, and 18 bases lay between the germline ends. The CDR3 contains 15 residues. Germline values: CDR1 MGHRA, CDR2 YSYEKL. The CDR3 protein is CASSDTWGPINEQFF. In DNA form, the CDR3 reads TGCGCCAGCAGCGACACATGGGGGCCAATAAATGAGCAGTTCTTC.

The chain recombines TRBV18 with TRBJ1-4; TRBD1 aligns across 7 bases. The CDR3 sequence is 14 residues long. The V gene's germline CDR1 is KGHSH and CDR2 LQKENI. V trimming: 5 bases; J trimming: 4 bases; junction bases outside the gene matches: 4. The CDR3 reads CASSTGQSNEKLFF. The CDR3 DNA sequence: TGTGCCAGCTCAACGGGACAGAGTAATGAAAAACTGTTTTTT.

The CDR3 nucleotides are TGTGCCAGCAGCCGGGAGAACTCCTACAATGAGCAGTTCTTC. Translated: CASSRENSYNEQFF. The chain has TRBV9 and TRBJ2-1; tentative D call: TRBD2 (6 bases). Trimming removed 4 bases at V and 0 bases at J, with 8 bases between. In germline, CDR1 is SGDLS, CDR2 YYNGEE. There are 14 residues in the CDR3.

The V and J genes are TRBV19 and TRBJ2-1; 8 positions agree with TRBD2. Germline V CDR1 and CDR2: LNHDA, SQIVND (reference sequence). V was pared by 4 bases and J by 2 bases, with 4 bases of the junction left unmatched. The length of the CDR3 is 15 residues. The CDR3 spells CASSNSGSAYNEQFF. The CDR3 nucleotides are TGTGCCAGTAGTAACAGCGGGAGTGCCTACAATGAGCAGTTCTTC.